The subject of this entry is one T cell receptor (beta chain). Antigen specificity is unknown. These data are taken from a study of T cells in Graves' hyperthyroidism and ophthalmopathy. Study-wide results and limits: In simple terms, a model built on 13 V-J features told ophthalmopathy apart from stable hyperthyroidism.

Amplification of TCR beta CDR3 regions used RNA as the template. The TCR CDR3 first-round RT-PCR relied on the HTBI primer set. One entry per CDR3 protein, called by TCRdb with MiXCR from the multiplex PCR reads. The table lists approximately 600,000 distinct CDR3 sequences, less than 25% of them singletons. Uncontrolled infection, other autoimmune disease, pregnancy or lactation led to exclusion. Clinical symptoms, serum thyroxine, TRAb, thyroid ultrasound and orbital computed tomography informed diagnoses. Sequences were obtained from blood. The TCR was taken from a man aged 30 to 45 with Graves' ophthalmopathy.

The CDR3 loop is CSANPTGTSGTSYYNEQFF. DNA of the CDR3: TGCAGTGCTAACCCGACCGGGACTAGCGGGACCTCATACTACAATGAGCAGTTCTTC. The chain is built from TRBV20-1 and TRBJ2-1; 13 nucleotides align to TRBD2. V dropped 4 bases and J dropped 3; count of bases not matched to a gene: 15. The CDR3 has 19 amino acids. Per germline, CDR1 DFQATT and CDR2 SNEGSKA (reference sequence).